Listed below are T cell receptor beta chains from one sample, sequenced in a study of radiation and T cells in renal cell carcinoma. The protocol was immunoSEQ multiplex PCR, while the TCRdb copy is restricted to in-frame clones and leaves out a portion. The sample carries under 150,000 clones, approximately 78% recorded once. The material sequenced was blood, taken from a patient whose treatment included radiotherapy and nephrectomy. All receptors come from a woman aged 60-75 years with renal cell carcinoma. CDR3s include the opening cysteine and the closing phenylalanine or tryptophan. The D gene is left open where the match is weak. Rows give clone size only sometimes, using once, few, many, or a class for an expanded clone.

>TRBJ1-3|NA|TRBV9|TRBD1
TGTGCCAGCAGCGCTCCGGGACAGGGGATGGGTGGAAACACCATATATTTT
CASSAPGQGMGGNTIYF
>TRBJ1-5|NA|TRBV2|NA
TGTGCCAGCAGTGAAATGAACAGGGATCAGCCCCAGCATTTT
CASSEMNRDQPQHF
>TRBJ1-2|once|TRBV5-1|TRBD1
TGCGCCAGCAGCGGAACAGGGGGCGGCTATGGCTACACCTTC
CASSGTGGGYGYTF
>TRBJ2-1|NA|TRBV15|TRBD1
TGTGCCACCAGCAGACCCGGGACAGGGGGCAGGAATGAGCAGTTCTTC
CATSRPGTGGRNEQFF
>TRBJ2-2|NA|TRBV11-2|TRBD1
TGTGCCAGCAGCTTAGCAAAAGGGACAGGGTCAGGAACCGGGGAGCTGTTTTTT
CASSLAKGTGSGTGELFF
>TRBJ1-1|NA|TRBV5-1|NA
TGCGCCAGCAGCTTGGTCAGTATGAACACTGAAGCTTTCTTT
CASSLVSMNTEAFF
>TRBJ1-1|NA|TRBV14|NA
TGTGCCAGCAGCCAGGAGATGAACACTGAAGCTTTCTTT
CASSQEMNTEAFF
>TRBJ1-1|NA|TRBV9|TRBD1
TGTGCCAGCAGCCCAAGACAGGGGATTTACACTGAAGCTTTCTTT
CASSPRQGIYTEAFF
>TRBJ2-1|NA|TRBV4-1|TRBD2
TGCGCCAGCAGCACGGTCCTAGCGGGAGTCGGGCAGTTCTTC
CASSTVLAGVGQFF
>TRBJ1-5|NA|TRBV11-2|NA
TGTGCCAGCAGCTTAGATGGGAGGGATCAGCCCCAGCATTTT
CASSLDGRDQPQHF
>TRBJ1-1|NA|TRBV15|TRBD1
TGTGCCACCAGCACCAGGGACAGGGTGTACACTGAAGCTTTCTTT
CATSTRDRVYTEAFF
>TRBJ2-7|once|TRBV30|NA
TGTGCCTGGAGTAATAGCTGGGACAAATCCTACGAGCAGTACTTC
CAWSNSWDKSYEQYF
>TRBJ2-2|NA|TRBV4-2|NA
TGTGCCAGCAGCCAATATCCCATCATCGGCGCGCTGAACACCGAGGAGCTGTTTTTT
CASSQYPIIGALNTEELFF
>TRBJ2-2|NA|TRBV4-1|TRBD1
TGCGCCAGCAGCCCCGGGACAGTGAACACCGGGGAGCTGTTTTTT
CASSPGTVNTGELFF
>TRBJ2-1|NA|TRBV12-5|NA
TGTGCTAGTGGTTTGGTACTTGGTGATAAGCAGTTCTTC
CASGLVLGDKQFF
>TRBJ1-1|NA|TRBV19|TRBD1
TGTGCCAGTAAGTCCCGGGACAGGGGACCGAACACTGAAGCTTTCTTT
CASKSRDRGPNTEAFF
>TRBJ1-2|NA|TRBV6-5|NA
TGTGCCAGCAATCATGAAAACTATGGCTACACCTTC
CASNHENYGYTF
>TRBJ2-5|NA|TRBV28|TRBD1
TGTGCCAGCACCCCACGGACAGGGGGCTTTGGAGAGACCCAGTACTTC
CASTPRTGGFGETQYF